This entry lists 21 T cell receptor beta chains sequenced from one sample in a study of blood T cell repertoires in COVID-19. TCRdb's table, derived via immunoSEQ multiplex PCR, lists solely in-frame clones and lacks some. The repertoire holds tens of thousands of clones, with 75% to 95% as singletons. The specimen was peripheral blood. The source is a woman of 80 years or more with acute or convalescent COVID-19.

The gene calls are TRBV29-1 and TRBJ2-1; no clear D. CDR1 and CDR2 from the germline V gene are SQVTM and ANQGSEA. V was cut by 1 base and J by 6 bases, with 10 bases left in between. The CDR3 extends over 13 amino acids. The CDR3 is CSVEVFSSNEQFF. DNA of the CDR3: TGCAGCGTTGAAGTTTTTTCTTCCAATGAGCAGTTCTTC.

The chain joins TRBV10-3 to TRBJ1-5; weak D call: TRBD1 (6 bases). This CDR3 is built from 16 residues. V was trimmed by 6 bases and J by 0 bases, leaving 15 bases between them. Germline V gene data show CDR1 as ENHRY and CDR2 as SYGVKD. The CDR3 DNA reads TGTGCCATCAGCCCACAGGGAAGTACTAGCAATCAGCCCCAGCATTTT. It codes for CAISPQGSTSNQPQHF.

V and J are TRBV5-1 and TRBJ1-4; D uncertain. The germline gives CDR1 SGHRS, CDR2 YFSETQ. The CDR3 runs to 15 residues. V lost 4 bases, J lost 0 bases, and 10 bases lay in between. The CDR3 is CASSPRSTTNEKLFF. The CDR3 nucleotides are TGCGCCAGCAGCCCCAGGTCAACAACTAATGAAAAACTGTTTTTT.

The chain carries TRBV10-1 and TRBJ1-5; D unresolved. The V gene lost 0 bases and the J gene lost 4 bases, with 7 bases spanning the gap. The V gene's germline CDR1 is WNHNN and CDR2 SYGVQD (reference sequence). The length of the CDR3 is 14 residues. This chain's CDR3 is CASSESLRNQPQHF. CDR3 nucleotide sequence: TGCGCCAGCAGTGAGTCACTCCGGAATCAGCCCCAGCATTTT.

The genes are TRBV5-1 and TRBJ1-6; D may be TRBD1 (5 bases). The CDR3 loop spans 15 amino acids. Germline assignment: CDR1 SGHRS and CDR2 YFSETQ. Trimming removed 0 bases at V and 9 bases at J, with 13 bases between. The CDR3 DNA follows: TGCGCCAGCAGCTTGGCCGGCGGGGGGATTTCACCCCTCCACTTT. It specifies CASSLAGGGISPLHF.

V is TRBV5-4 and J is TRBJ2-3; 9 positions match TRBD2. V was pared by 2 bases and J by 2 bases, with 6 bases of the junction left unmatched. CDR1 and CDR2 from the germline V gene are SGHNT and YYREEE (reference sequence). The CDR3 runs to 16 residues. The CDR3 here is CASSFPTSGATDTQYF. The DNA for the CDR3 is TGTGCCAGCAGCTTTCCGACTAGCGGAGCCACAGATACGCAGTATTTT.

V is TRBV2 and J is TRBJ1-5; TRBD1 aligns across 8 bases. The germline gives CDR1 SNHLY, CDR2 FYNNEI. The CDR3 has 16 residues. V lost 5 bases and J lost 6; bases outside the gene matches: 12. The CDR3 reads CASSPTGDLALQPQHF. The CDR3 region has the DNA TGTGCCAGCAGTCCGACAGGGGACCTCGCCCTTCAGCCCCAGCATTTT.

The V and J genes are TRBV10-3 and TRBJ2-5, with a possible D match to TRBD2 (5 bases). The CDR3 is 17 amino acids. In germline, CDR1 is ENHRY, CDR2 SYGVKD. Trimming shortened V by 2 bases and J by 0 bases, and 16 bases separated the two germline ends. The CDR3: CAISERGLETYQETQYF. The CDR3 bases are TGTGCCATCAGTGAGCGCGGGCTAGAGACGTACCAAGAGACCCAGTACTTC.

The chain employs TRBV10-3 and TRBJ2-2, with TRBD2 identical over 7 bases. The CDR3 has 14 amino acids. The V gene end was trimmed by 10 bases and the J gene end by 3 bases; junction bases not matched to a gene: 8. Germline CDR1 is ENHRY and CDR2 is SYGVKD. This CDR3 is CATQGLNHTGELFF. Written as DNA, the CDR3 is TGTGCCACCCAGGGACTAAACCACACCGGGGAGCTGTTTTTT.

The chain links TRBV5-1 to TRBJ2-2, with D perhaps TRBD1 (6 bases). Trimming shortened V by 0 bases and J by 0 bases, and 6 bases separated the two germline ends. Germline V lookup: CDR1 SGHRS, CDR2 YFSETQ. The CDR3 contains 15 residues. Here the CDR3 DNA reads TGCGCCAGCAGCTTGGACAGGGCGAACACCGGGGAGCTGTTTTTT. Protein sequence: CASSLDRANTGELFF.

This clone was observed a handful of times. The rearrangement joins TRBV25-1 to TRBJ1-2, with 7 positions matching TRBD1. The germline CDR1 and CDR2 sequences are MGHDK and SYGVNS. This CDR3 contains 15 residues. V lost 6 bases to trimming and J lost 6 bases; unmatched junction nucleotides: 13. The CDR3 DNA reads as TGTGCCAGCAGCGCATTCCACGGGACAGTAAATGGCTACACCTTC. Amino acids: CASSAFHGTVNGYTF.

The chain uses TRBV11-2 and TRBJ2-2, with TRBD2 as a possible D gene (5 bases). Per the germline V gene, CDR1 is SGHAT and CDR2 is FQNNGV. The CDR3 has 11 residues. The V and J ends lost 10 bases and 6 bases respectively, with 9 bases between them. The CDR3 region has the DNA TGTGCCACCGTACTAGCCGGGGAGCTGTTTTTT. This sequence encodes CATVLAGELFF. Using reference TRBV11-2 and TRBJ2-2 for the parts outside the CDR3, the full variable domain is EAGVAQSPRYKIIEKRQSVAFWCNPISGHATLYWYQQILGQGPKLLIQFQNNGVVDDSQLPKDRFSAERLKGVDSTLKIQPAKLEDSAVYLCATVLAGELFFGEGSRLTVL.

The chain has TRBV5-1 and TRBJ1-1, with 8 bases matching TRBD1. The germline gives CDR1 SGHRS, CDR2 YFSETQ. The CDR3 runs to 18 residues. V shed 4 bases and J 0 bases; nucleotides not matched to a gene: 14. CDR3 amino acids: CASSPTTGAVHMNTEAFF. In DNA, the CDR3 is TGCGCCAGCAGCCCGACGACAGGGGCCGTCCACATGAACACTGAAGCTTTCTTT.

The chain recombines TRBV6-5 with TRBJ1-3; 8 nucleotides align to TRBD1. The germline V gene has CDR1 MNHEY and CDR2 SVGAGI. V lost 7 bases, J lost 2 bases, and 4 bases stayed unmatched. The CDR3 is made up of 14 amino acids. CDR3 residues: CASTPTGAGNTIYF. The CDR3 DNA reads as TGTGCCAGCACTCCGACAGGGGCTGGAAACACCATATATTTT.

This sequence joins TRBV25-1 and TRBJ1-2; 8 bases line up with TRBD1. The ends lost 4 bases at V and 3 bases at J; junction bases unmatched: 4. The CDR3 is made up of 14 amino acids. From germline, CDR1 is MGHDK and CDR2 SYGVNS. In nucleotides, the CDR3 is TGTGCCAGCAGTGTGACAGGGGAGGACTATGGCTACACCTTC. This gives the protein CASSVTGEDYGYTF.

This clone was seen more than once but under ten times. The rearrangement uses TRBV6-6 and TRBJ2-7; no firm D call. This CDR3 has 14 residues. Between the trimmed V and J ends, which lost 7 bases and 5 bases, there was a span of 18 bases. Germline V lookup: CDR1 MNHNY, CDR2 SVGAGI (reference sequence). The CDR3 is CASIGKWATDEQYF. CDR3 coding DNA: TGTGCCAGCATCGGAAAGTGGGCCACGGACGAGCAGTACTTC.

The CDR3 spells CASSLARPTGETQYF. CDR3 in DNA: TGTGCCAGCAGCTTAGCGCGGCCCACCGGGGAGACCCAGTACTTC. This chain uses TRBV7-9 with TRBJ2-5, with D uncertain. CDR3 length equals 15 residues. V was trimmed by 0 bases and J by 5 bases, leaving 13 bases between them. The V gene's germline CDR1 is SEHNR and CDR2 FQNEAQ (reference sequence).

This clone was seen once. The chain couples TRBV29-1 to TRBJ1-2; the D gene is possibly TRBD1 (6 bases). Germline V gives CDR1 SQVTM, CDR2 ANQGSEA. The CDR3 totals 12 residues. The V end was cut by 5 bases, the J end by 7 bases, with 14 bases between. The CDR3, as DNA: TGCAGCGTTCTGGGGAGGGGGTTTGGCTACACCTTC. It codes for CSVLGRGFGYTF. Variable domain in full (rest from reference TRBV29-1 and TRBJ1-2): SAVISQKPSRDICQRGTSLTIQCQVDSQVTMMFWYRQQPGQSLTLIATANQGSEATYESGFVIDKFPISRPNLTFSTLTVSNMSPEDSSIYLCSVLGRGFGYTFGSGTRLTVV.

The chain joins TRBV18 to TRBJ1-1; no definite D call. Between the trimmed V and J ends, which lost 3 bases and 1 base, there was a span of 6 bases. The V gene's germline CDR1 is KGHSH and CDR2 LQKENI. This CDR3 is 13 amino acids long. The CDR3 DNA is TGTGCCAGCTCACCTGCGGGGAACACTGAAGCTTTCTTT. Encoded protein: CASSPAGNTEAFF. The variable domain in full, with the rest retrieved from reference TRBV18 and TRBJ1-1, is NAGVMQNPRHLVRRRGQEARLRCSPMKGHSHVYWYRQLPEEGLKFMVYLQKENIIDESGMPKERFSAEFPKEGPSILRIQQVVRGDSAAYFCASSPAGNTEAFFGQGTRLTVV.

This chain links TRBV5-1 with TRBJ2-2; possibly TRBD1 for D (5 bases). Germline CDR1 and CDR2: SGHRS and YFSETQ. CDR3 length: 15 residues. V was trimmed by 1 base and J by 4 bases, leaving 11 bases between them. CDR3 amino acids: CASSLLGQGTGELFF. In DNA form, the CDR3 reads TGCGCCAGCAGCTTGTTGGGGCAAGGCACCGGGGAGCTGTTTTTT. The full variable domain, in which reference TRBV5-1 and TRBJ2-2 provide the parts outside the CDR3, is KAGVTQTPRYLIKTRGQQVTLSCSPISGHRSVSWYQQTPGQGLQFLFEYFSETQRNKGNFPGRFSGRQFSNSRSEMNVSTLELGDSALYLCASSLLGQGTGELFFGEGSRLTVL.

Remarks on this clone: One junction end does not reproduce the germline sequence, and a read error may be involved. V gene TRBV19 combines with J gene TRBJ2-6, with D tentatively TRBD2 (6 bases). CDR1 is LNHDA, CDR2 SQIVND, per germline (reference sequence). The CDR3 loop spans 16 amino acids. The CDR3 spells CASTSVEGSGANVLTF. DNA of the CDR3: TGTGCCAGTACGTCTGTGGAGGGCTCTGGGGCCAATGTCCTGACTTTC.